Below, 22 T cell receptor beta chains from the same sample are listed, as sequenced in a study of early T cells in non-severe SARS-CoV-2 infection. TCRdb re-called the 5' RACE reads with MiXCR, one entry per CDR3 protein. The sample lists around 84,000 distinct CDR3 sequences, approximately 15% seen once, with over 6.5% in the top ten. The specimen was whole blood. The origin of the receptors is an adult who was a healthcare worker with PCR-confirmed SARS-CoV-2 infection or an uninfected control (not recorded which).

This clonotype was counted between two and nine times. The chain has TRBV28 and TRBJ2-1, with a possible D match to TRBD2 (6 bases). The CDR3 length is 15 residues. Germline CDR1 reads MDHEN; CDR2 reads SYDVKM. Trimming shortened V by 7 bases and J by 1 base, and 14 bases separated the two germline ends. The CDR3 DNA sequence: TGTGCCAGCATTGGGCGGGGCATATCCTACAATGAGCAGTTCTTC. Translated, it gives CASIGRGISYNEQFF.

This clonotype was found many times. The chain combines TRBV27 with TRBJ1-1; D is unresolved. CDR3 length: 13 amino acids. CDR1 is MNHEY and CDR2 is SMNVEV in the germline V gene (reference sequence). V shed 5 bases and J shed 1 base, with 8 bases lying between them. In DNA, the CDR3 is TGTGCCAGCAGTCTTTACAGGAACACTGAAGCTTTCTTT. It encodes CASSLYRNTEAFF.

This rearrangement joins TRBV29-1 to TRBJ2-1, with 9 nucleotides matching TRBD1. V lost 7 bases and J lost 6; bases outside the gene matches: 7. Germline V lookup: CDR1 SQVTM, CDR2 ANQGSEA. This CDR3 has 13 amino acids. CDR3 in DNA: TGCAGCGCCGGGACAGGGTATGTCAATGAGCAGTTCTTC. This translates into CSAGTGYVNEQFF.

The V and J genes are TRBV11-2 and TRBJ2-3; TRBD2 matches 7 bases. Per germline, CDR1 SGHAT and CDR2 FQNNGV. The V gene end was trimmed by 3 bases and the J gene end by 10 bases; junction bases not matched to a gene: 16. This CDR3 comprises 16 residues. CDR3 coding DNA: TGTGCCAGCAGCTTGGCAGGCGGGACCTCCCGGGGGGCGCAGTATTTT. It codes for CASSLAGGTSRGAQYF.

J is TRBJ2-1 and V is TRBV19, with TRBD1 matching 10 bases. The trim removed 5 bases at V and 13 bases at J, leaving 14 bases unmatched. Germline CDR1 is LNHDA and CDR2 is SQIVND (reference sequence). The CDR3 covers 15 residues. CDR3 in amino acids: CASSLKGQGSRRQFF. The CDR3 DNA reads TGTGCCAGTAGTTTAAAGGGACAGGGGTCCCGGAGACAGTTCTTC.

V is TRBV30 and J is TRBJ1-2, with D uncertain. The V and J ends lost 2 bases and 0 bases respectively, with 4 bases between them. The CDR3 totals 12 residues. Germline V lookup: CDR1 GTSNPN, CDR2 SVGIG (reference sequence). In nucleotides, the CDR3 is TGTGCCTGGAGTACGACTAACTATGGCTACACCTTC. Its translation is CAWSTTNYGYTF.

This clonotype was observed a handful of times. The chain recombines TRBV4-2 with TRBJ2-3, with TRBD1 matching over 7 bases. V was pared by 2 bases and J by 4 bases, with 6 bases of the junction left unmatched. This CDR3 comprises 15 residues. Germline values: CDR1 LGHNA, CDR2 YNFKEQ. This CDR3 is CASSQTGTAPDTQYF. CDR3 sequence (DNA): TGTGCCAGCAGCCAAACCGGGACAGCGCCAGATACGCAGTATTTT.

A few counts support this clonotype. The V and J genes are TRBV11-2 and TRBJ2-7, with D possibly TRBD2 on 6 matching bases. The V gene lost 5 bases and the J gene lost 5 bases, with 19 bases spanning the gap. The CDR3 extends over 15 amino acids. Germline values: CDR1 SGHAT, CDR2 FQNNGV. CDR3 nucleotides: TGTGCCAGCAGCGCCTCCGGGACTTATAGCCACGAGCAGTACTTC. The encoded protein is CASSASGTYSHEQYF.

This clonotype showed up just a few times. The chain recombines TRBV4-1 with TRBJ2-1; TRBD1 aligns across 7 bases. V trimming: 3 bases; J trimming: 4 bases; junction bases outside the gene matches: 3. The germline gives CDR1 MGHRA, CDR2 YSYEKL. This CDR3 has 14 amino acids. The CDR3 DNA reads as TGCGCCAGCAGCCAGATGGACAGGTACAATGAGCAGTTCTTC. Translation gives CASSQMDRYNEQFF.

This clonotype appeared a few times. This chain uses TRBV5-4 with TRBJ2-6; maybe TRBD1 (5 bases). The CDR3 loop spans 18 amino acids. V lost 10 bases, J lost 0 bases, and 23 bases lay in between. Germline assignment: CDR1 SGHNT and CDR2 YYREEE (reference sequence). CDR3: CALSRQGQPFSGANVLTF. The DNA for the CDR3 is TGTGCCTTAAGCCGGCAGGGCCAACCTTTCTCTGGGGCCAACGTCCTGACTTTC.

The rearrangement joins TRBV30 to TRBJ1-5; maybe TRBD1 (5 bases). This CDR3 is 13 amino acids long. V lost 2 bases, J lost 5 bases, and 10 bases lay in between. From germline, CDR1 is GTSNPN and CDR2 SVGIG (reference sequence). Here the CDR3 reads CAWSSRDDQPQHF. CDR3 DNA: TGTGCCTGGAGTAGCCGGGACGATCAGCCCCAGCATTTT.

The CDR3 DNA sequence: TGCGCCAGCAGCCCTCGACTAGACGAAGATACGCAGTATTTT. It translates to CASSPRLDEDTQYF. This chain links TRBV4-1 with TRBJ2-3, with D perhaps matching TRBD2 (6 bases). The V gene's germline CDR1 is MGHRA and CDR2 YSYEKL. V was trimmed by 4 bases and J by 5 bases, leaving 13 bases between them. This CDR3 region has 14 residues.

V gene TRBV29-1 combines with J gene TRBJ2-5; possible D gene TRBD2, 5 bases. Germline V gives CDR1 SQVTM, CDR2 ANQGSEA. The V gene lost 7 bases and the J gene lost 5 bases, with 14 bases spanning the gap. The CDR3 is made up of 12 amino acids. The CDR3 bases are TGCAGCGGGGAGAAGGTCCGGGAGACCCAGTACTTC. Translated, it gives CSGEKVRETQYF.

V is TRBV27 and J is TRBJ2-7, with D hard to call. The CDR3 runs to 11 residues. Germline V CDR1 and CDR2: MNHEY, SMNVEV (reference sequence). The V end lost 2 bases, the J end lost 6 bases, and 5 bases lay between the germline ends. Here the CDR3 DNA reads TGTGCCAGCAGTTTAGGAGTCGAGCAGTACTTC. Translating it yields CASSLGVEQYF.

This clonotype was found many times. The chain links TRBV7-9 to TRBJ1-1, with no clear D. With 4 bases removed from V and 4 bases from J, the gap between germline ends came to 4 bases. CDR3 length: 11 amino acids. Looked up from germline, CDR1 is SEHNR and CDR2 is FQNEAQ (reference sequence). The DNA for the CDR3 is TGTGCCAGCAGCTCTATCACTGAAGCTTTCTTT. Protein product: CASSSITEAFF.

This clonotype was detected only a few times. The rearrangement uses TRBV7-2 and TRBJ2-1; D may be TRBD2 (6 bases). From germline, CDR1 is SGHTA and CDR2 FQGNSA. V was shortened by 5 bases and J by 15 bases, with 17 bases between the two germline ends. The CDR3 has 12 residues. The CDR3 DNA is TGTGCCAGCAGCCCGAGGACTAACCTTTGGTTCTTC. This codes for CASSPRTNLWFF. Drawing the rest from reference TRBV7-2 and TRBJ2-1, the complete variable domain is GAGVSQSPSNKVTEKGKDVELRCDPISGHTALYWYRQSLGQGLEFLIYFQGNSAPDKSGLPSDRFSAERTGGSVSTLTIQRTQQEDSAVYLCASSPRTNLWFFGPGTRLTVL.

This clonotype was picked up a small number of times. This chain joins TRBV30 and TRBJ1-4, with unresolved D. CDR1 is GTSNPN and CDR2 is SVGIG in the germline V gene (reference sequence). The CDR3 loop spans 16 amino acids. V was pared by 1 base and J by 0 bases, with 12 bases between. The chain's CDR3 is CAWSESGLATNEKLFF. The CDR3 region has the DNA TGTGCCTGGAGTGAATCGGGCCTTGCAACTAATGAAAAACTGTTTTTT.

This chain uses TRBV12-3 or TRBV12-4 with TRBJ2-3; 7 nucleotides line up with TRBD2. The CDR3 extends over 14 amino acids. J lost 1 base, V lost 7 bases, and 5 bases had no gene match. The CDR3 nucleotides read TGTGCCAGCAACCCTGGGGGGGGCACAGATACGCAGTATTTT. Encoded protein: CASNPGGGTDTQYF.

At least ten counts were recorded for this clonotype. The genes are TRBV7-7 and TRBJ2-1, with D uncertain. The length of the CDR3 is 13 residues. Trimming took off 1 base at V and 5 bases at J, with 6 bases between the two ends. CDR1 is SSHAT, CDR2 FNYEAQ, per germline (reference sequence). CDR3 DNA sequence: TGTGCCAGCAGCTTAGATGTTGACAATGAGCAGTTCTTC. It encodes CASSLDVDNEQFF. The variable domain in full, with the rest retrieved from reference TRBV7-7 and TRBJ2-1, is GAGVSQSPRYKVTKRGQDVTLRCDPISSHATLYWYQQALGQGPEFLTYFNYEAQPDKSGLPSDRFSAERPEGSISTLTIQRTEQRDSAMYRCASSLDVDNEQFFGPGTRLTVL.

This chain joins TRBV12-3 or TRBV12-4 and TRBJ1-5; TRBD1 matches 9 bases. The CDR3 has 14 residues. Losses at the gene ends were 5 bases for V and 6 bases for J; bases not matched to a gene: 5. Here the CDR3 reads CASSPTGGVQPQHF. The CDR3 nucleotides read TGTGCCAGCAGTCCCACAGGGGGCGTTCAGCCCCAGCATTTT.

This clonotype was counted at least ten times. The CDR3 DNA reads as TGCGCCAGCAGCACAGAGAGCATTGGACTAGCGGCACCCAATGAGCAGTTCTTC. This codes for CASSTESIGLAAPNEQFF. The chain joins TRBV10-1 to TRBJ2-1, with 10 bases lining up with TRBD2. Per germline, CDR1 WNHNN and CDR2 SYGVQD (reference sequence). CDR3 length: 18 amino acids. The J segment lost 6 bases and the V segment lost 6 bases, leaving 17 bases of the junction unmatched.

The rearrangement links TRBV10-1 to TRBJ1-1; D call uncertain. CDR1 and CDR2 from the germline V gene are WNHNN and SYGVQD (reference sequence). V lost 0 bases and J lost 1, with 6 bases in between. There are 14 residues in the CDR3. This CDR3 is CASSESLGNTEAFF. The CDR3 nucleotides are TGCGCCAGCAGTGAGTCCCTCGGGAACACTGAAGCTTTCTTT.